This T cell receptor (beta chain) was obtained from a study of cytomegalovirus exposure and HLA in healthy donors. The PCR ran on 60 Vbeta and 13 Jbeta primers. The authors' processing: Per a later analysis, the number of unique TCR beta chains was 75 million to 90 million, of which about 11 million were shared. Method: immunoSEQ multiplex PCR; TCRdb's copy keeps in-frame clones and lacks some. The V and J calls and clone size were taken over from that table, and D and trimming were inferred from the DNA. The sample carries around 40,000 clones, roughly 90% recorded once. Sequencing was carried out using PBMCs. This sequence originates from a woman in her forties in good health and CMV-seropositive.

This chain's CDR3 is CASAGTWYGEQFF. The CDR3 nucleotides are TGTGCCAGCGCCGGGACATGGTATGGCGAGCAGTTCTTC. J is TRBJ2-7 and V is TRBV28; a weak D match, TRBD1 (6 bases). The end of the DNA is better explained by TRBJ2-1, so the J call may be wrong. The CDR3 totals 13 residues. Germline V gives CDR1 MDHEN, CDR2 SYDVKM.